The entry that follows covers one T cell receptor beta chain sequence. Its specificity is not known. The V and J ends lost 4 bases and 1 base, in that order; junction bases with no gene match: 1. The germline V gene has CDR1 SGHTA and CDR2 FQGNSA. The CDR3 extends over 13 amino acids. The data were obtained in a study of T cell responses to AZD1222 COVID-19 vaccine. Findings of the study overall: Along spike, vaccine-associated CD4 TCRs were found throughout, with dominance at 160-218 and 743-854. Donors were mostly white British, more females; clonal diversity possibly underestimated. Unmutated regions of variants are reportedly targeted by nearly half of spike-specific TCRs.

Data came from immunoSEQ multiplex PCR; TCRdb stores just in-frame clones and leaves some out. The table records 95,000 to 110,000 clones, roughly 88% of them present only once. This rearrangement joins TRBV7-2 to TRBJ2-7; TRBD1 matches at 7 bases. This TCR came from an adult in good health. Sequencing was performed on peripheral blood, taken on day 0 of AZD1222 vaccination. The CDR3 DNA reads as TGTGCCAGCAGCTCGGGACAGTCCTACGAGCAGTACTTC. Protein product: CASSSGQSYEQYF.